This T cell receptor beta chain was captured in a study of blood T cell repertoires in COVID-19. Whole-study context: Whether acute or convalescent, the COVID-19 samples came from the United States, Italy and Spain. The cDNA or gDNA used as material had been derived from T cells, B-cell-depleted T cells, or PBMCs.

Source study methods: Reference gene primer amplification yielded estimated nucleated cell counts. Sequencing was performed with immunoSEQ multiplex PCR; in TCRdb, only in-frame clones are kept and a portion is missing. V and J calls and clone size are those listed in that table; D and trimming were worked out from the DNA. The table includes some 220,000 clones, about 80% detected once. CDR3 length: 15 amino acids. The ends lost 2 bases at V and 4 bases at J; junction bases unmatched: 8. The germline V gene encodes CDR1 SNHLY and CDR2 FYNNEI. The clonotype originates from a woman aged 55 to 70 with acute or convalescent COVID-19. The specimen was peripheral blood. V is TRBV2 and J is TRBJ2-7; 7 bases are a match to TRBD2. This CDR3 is CASSELAGVIYEQYF. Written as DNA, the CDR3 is TGTGCCAGCAGTGAACTGGCGGGGGTGATTTACGAGCAGTACTTC.